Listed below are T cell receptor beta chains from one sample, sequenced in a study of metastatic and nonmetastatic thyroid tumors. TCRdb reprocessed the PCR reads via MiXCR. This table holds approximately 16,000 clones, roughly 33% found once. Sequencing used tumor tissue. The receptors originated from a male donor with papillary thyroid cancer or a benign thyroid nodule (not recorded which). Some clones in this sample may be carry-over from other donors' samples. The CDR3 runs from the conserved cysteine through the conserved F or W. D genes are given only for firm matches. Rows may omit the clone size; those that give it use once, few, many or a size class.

TGTGCCAGCAGTGGTCGGGGTGAAGCTTTCTTT CASSGRGEAFF TRBV12-3/TRBV12-4 NA TRBJ1-1 many
TGTGCCAGCAGTGACCGAGTTACAGATACGCAGTATTTT CASSDRVTDTQYF TRBV6-4 NA TRBJ2-3 NA
TGTGCCAGTAGTCCCCCGGGACTAGCGGGGAACGAGCAGTACTTC CASSPPGLAGNEQYF TRBV19 TRBD2 TRBJ2-7 medium-sized
TGCAGTGCTAGGATTTGGGGGCAGGCGGGGAGTTATAATTCACCCCTCCACTTT CSARIWGQAGSYNSPLHF TRBV20-1 NA TRBJ1-6 many
TGCAGTGCCCGAACCGATAGGGTAGATACGCAGTATTTT CSARTDRVDTQYF TRBV20-1 NA TRBJ2-3 NA
TGTGCCAGCATCTTCGGGGACACTAACTATGGCTACACCTTC CASIFGDTNYGYTF TRBV6-1 NA TRBJ1-2 medium-sized
TGCAGTGCTAGAGATTTTGTAGTCAGAACGGACGAGCAGTACTTC CSARDFVVRTDEQYF TRBV20-1 NA TRBJ2-7 once
TGTGCCAGCAGTTTGACGACAGCCTCCTACGAGCAGTACTTC CASSLTTASYEQYF TRBV27 NA TRBJ2-7 few
TGTGCCAGCCGAGTACGACAGGGGGCGGGATATGGCTACACCTTC CASRVRQGAGYGYTF TRBV28 TRBD1 TRBJ1-2 many
TGTGCCTGGAGTCGACAGCGGAACACTGAAGCTTTCTTT CAWSRQRNTEAFF TRBV30 NA TRBJ1-1 once
TGCGCCAGCAGCTGGCAGGACGGGGGGGCCGGGGAGCAGTACTTC CASSWQDGGAGEQYF TRBV5-1 TRBD2 TRBJ2-7 NA
TGCGCCAGCAGCTTGGGGGCGGCTAGCGATTCCACAGATACGCAGTATTTT CASSLGAASDSTDTQYF TRBV5-1 NA TRBJ2-3 many
TGCAGTGCTAGAGATTCCCCTAGCGGATACGAGCAGTACTTC CSARDSPSGYEQYF TRBV20-1 TRBD2 TRBJ2-7 NA
TGCGCCAGCAGCCAGACCGGGACTAGCGGGGCCAACTACGAGCAGTACTTC CASSQTGTSGANYEQYF TRBV4-1 TRBD2 TRBJ2-7 NA
TGCGCCAGCAGCTTTGGACAGGGCTCGATCTCTGAAGCTTTCTTT CASSFGQGSISEAFF TRBV5-1 TRBD1 TRBJ1-1 NA
TGTGCCAGCAGGGGGGGGTGGGCAGATACGCAGTATTTT CASRGGWADTQYF TRBV2 TRBD2 TRBJ2-3 many
TGTGCCAGCAGTGAGGAGGGGACGGTCTACACAGATACGCAGTATTTT CASSEEGTVYTDTQYF TRBV25-1 NA TRBJ2-3 many
TGCAGGGCCGTGCAGCTGGATGGCTACACCTTC CRAVQLDGYTF TRBV20-1 NA TRBJ1-2 NA
TGTGCCAGCACTACGGACAGATATGGCTACACCTTC CASTTDRYGYTF TRBV2 NA TRBJ1-2 NA
TGTGCCAGCAGCCAAAGCCGGCCCACTGAAGCTTTCTTT CASSQSRPTEAFF TRBV3-1 NA TRBJ1-1 NA
TGTGCCAGCAGCCCCCGGGACAGGGAGTACGAGCAGTACTTC CASSPRDREYEQYF TRBV9 TRBD1 TRBJ2-7 medium-sized
TGTGCCAGCAGTTTCAGGCGCGAGCAGTACTTC CASSFRREQYF TRBV28 NA TRBJ2-7 NA
TGTGCCAGCAGGGGGACAGAACCAACCAATTCACCCCTCCACTTT CASRGTEPTNSPLHF TRBV28 TRBD1 TRBJ1-6 NA
TGTGCCAGCAGTGACAGGGTAACCTACAATGAGCAGTTCTTC CASSDRVTYNEQFF TRBV2 NA TRBJ2-1 medium-sized
TGTGCCAGCAGCCCCTGGGGCGCCGGAAACACCATATATTTT CASSPWGAGNTIYF TRBV7-9 NA TRBJ1-3 medium-sized